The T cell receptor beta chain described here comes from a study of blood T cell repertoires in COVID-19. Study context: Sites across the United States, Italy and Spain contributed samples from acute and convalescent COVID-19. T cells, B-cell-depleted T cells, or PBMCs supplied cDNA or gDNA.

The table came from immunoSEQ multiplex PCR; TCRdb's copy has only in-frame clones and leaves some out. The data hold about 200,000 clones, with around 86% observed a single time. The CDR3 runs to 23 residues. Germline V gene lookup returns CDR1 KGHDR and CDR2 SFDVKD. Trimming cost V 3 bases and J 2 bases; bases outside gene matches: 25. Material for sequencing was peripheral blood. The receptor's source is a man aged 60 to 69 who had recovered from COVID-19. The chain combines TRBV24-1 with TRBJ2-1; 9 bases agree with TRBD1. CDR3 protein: CATSDPPGQGPQQSFGAYNEQFF. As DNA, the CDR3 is TGTGCCACCAGTGATCCCCCGGGACAGGGTCCCCAGCAATCCTTCGGGGCCTACAATGAGCAGTTCTTC.